The T cell receptor beta chain described here comes from a study of PD-L1 blockade in urothelial cancer. Overall study context: Beginning in the mid-2010s, patients received atezolizumab, given as 1,200 mg intravenously every 3 weeks. Twenty-five of 29 patients were men who had bladder-origin urothelial cancer. T cells were recovered from blood samples at a median of roughly 150,000.

Trimming removed 0 bases from V and 2 bases from J; junction bases left unmatched: 3. Germline CDR1 and CDR2: SGDLS and YYNGEE. The CDR3 has 17 residues. Into every PCR, synthetic TCR analog templates were spiked. Clones were read by immunoSEQ multiplex PCR, and TCRdb kept only the in-frame ones, dropping some. The repertoire has 25,000 to 35,000 clones, about 90% of them found once; the top ten carry under 4.5%. This chain connects TRBV9 to TRBJ2-3, with 13 bases matching TRBD2. Material: PBMCs, obtained around atezolizumab (anti-PD-L1) treatment. The clonotype was recovered from a man aged 45-65 years with urothelial cancer. The DNA for the CDR3 is TGTGCCAGCAGCGTAGGGACTAGCGGGAGCCTCACAGATACGCAGTATTTT. Protein: CASSVGTSGSLTDTQYF.